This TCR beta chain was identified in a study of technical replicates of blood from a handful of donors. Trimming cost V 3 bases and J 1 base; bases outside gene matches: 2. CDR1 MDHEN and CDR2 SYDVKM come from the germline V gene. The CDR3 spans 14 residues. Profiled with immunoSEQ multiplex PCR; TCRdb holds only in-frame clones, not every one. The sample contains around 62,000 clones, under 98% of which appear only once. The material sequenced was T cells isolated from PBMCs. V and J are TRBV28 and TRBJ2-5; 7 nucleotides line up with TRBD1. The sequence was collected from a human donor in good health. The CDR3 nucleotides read TGTGCCAGCAGTTTGACAGGGACCCAAGAGACCCAGTACTTC. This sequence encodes CASSLTGTQETQYF.